This T cell receptor beta chain was retrieved from a study of T cells in Graves' hyperthyroidism and ophthalmopathy. Whole-study findings and limits: Most expanded thyroid clonotypes above 0.001 recurred in blood.

TCR beta CDR3 regions were amplified from RNA. HTBI primers drove first-round RT-PCR of the TCR CDR3. MiXCR, run by TCRdb on the multiplex PCR reads, gives a single entry per CDR3 protein. The sample has hundreds of thousands of distinct CDR3 sequences; less than 20% are singletons. For this clonotype: The antigen is not known.

This CDR3 region has 15 residues. Germline V gene sequence: CDR1 DFQATT, CDR2 SNEGSKA (reference sequence). V dropped 2 bases and J dropped 4 bases, with 17 bases sitting between them. The sequencing input was blood. This rearrangement joins TRBV20-1 to TRBJ1-2; the D is unclear. The TCR sequence derives from a man aged 35-49 years with Graves' ophthalmopathy. Written as DNA, the CDR3 is TGCAGTGCTAGACCCCCCGCCGAGCTAGGCTATGGCTACACCTTC. Its translation: CSARPPAELGYGYTF.